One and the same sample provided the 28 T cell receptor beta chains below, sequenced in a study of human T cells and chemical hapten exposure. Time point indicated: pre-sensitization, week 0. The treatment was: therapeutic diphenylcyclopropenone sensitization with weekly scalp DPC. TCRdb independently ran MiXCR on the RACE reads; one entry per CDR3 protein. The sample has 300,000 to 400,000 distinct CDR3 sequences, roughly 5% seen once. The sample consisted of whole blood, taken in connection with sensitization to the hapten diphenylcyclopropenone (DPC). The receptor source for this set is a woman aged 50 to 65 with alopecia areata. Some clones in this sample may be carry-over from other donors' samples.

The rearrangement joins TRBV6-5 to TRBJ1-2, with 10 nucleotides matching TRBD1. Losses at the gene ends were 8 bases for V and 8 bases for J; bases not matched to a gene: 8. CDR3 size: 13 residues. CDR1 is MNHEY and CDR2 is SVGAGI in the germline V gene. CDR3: CASWGTGVRGYTF. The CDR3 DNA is TGTGCCAGCTGGGGGACAGGGGTACGAGGCTACACCTTC.

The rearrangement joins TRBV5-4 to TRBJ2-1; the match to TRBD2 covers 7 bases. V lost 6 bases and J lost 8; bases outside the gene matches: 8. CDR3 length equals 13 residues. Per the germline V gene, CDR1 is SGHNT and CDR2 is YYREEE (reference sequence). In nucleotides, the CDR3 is TGTGCCAGCACCGGGGGGAGGGTGGATGAGCAGTTCTTC. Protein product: CASTGGRVDEQFF.

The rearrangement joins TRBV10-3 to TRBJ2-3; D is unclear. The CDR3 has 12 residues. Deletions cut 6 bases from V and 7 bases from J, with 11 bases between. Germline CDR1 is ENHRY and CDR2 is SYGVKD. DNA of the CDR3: TGTGCCATCAGGACCAGAGACTATACGCAGTATTTT. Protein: CAIRTRDYTQYF.

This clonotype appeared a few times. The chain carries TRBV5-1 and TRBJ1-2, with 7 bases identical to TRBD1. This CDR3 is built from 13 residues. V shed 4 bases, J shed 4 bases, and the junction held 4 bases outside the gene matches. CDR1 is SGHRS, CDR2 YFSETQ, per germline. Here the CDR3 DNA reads TGCGCCAGCAGCGACGGGACAGTCTATGGCTACACCTTC. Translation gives CASSDGTVYGYTF.

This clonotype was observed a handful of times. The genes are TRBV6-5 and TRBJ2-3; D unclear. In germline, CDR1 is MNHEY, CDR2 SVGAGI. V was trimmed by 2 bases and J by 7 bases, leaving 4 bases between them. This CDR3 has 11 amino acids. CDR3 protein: CASSYLNTQYF. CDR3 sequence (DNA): TGTGCCAGCAGTTACCTAAATACGCAGTATTTT.

DNA of the CDR3: TGTGCCACCAGTGATCACCCAGGACAGGGCAATTCGAACACCGGGGAGCTGTTTTTT. Translating gives CATSDHPGQGNSNTGELFF. The chain combines TRBV24-1 with TRBJ2-2; TRBD1 matches 8 bases. Germline CDR1 and CDR2: KGHDR and SFDVKD. Germline trimming cut 3 bases from V and 0 bases from J; bases unmatched to any gene: 11. This CDR3 is 19 amino acids long.

The CDR3 sequence is CASSHPRDRGQVVTEAFF. The CDR3 coding sequence is TGCGCCAGCAGCCACCCCCGGGACAGGGGGCAGGTAGTTACTGAAGCTTTCTTT. The V and J genes are TRBV4-1 and TRBJ1-1, with 12 bases lining up with TRBD1. Germline values: CDR1 MGHRA, CDR2 YSYEKL. This CDR3 is built from 18 residues. Trimming removed 3 bases from V and 5 bases from J; junction bases left unmatched: 13.

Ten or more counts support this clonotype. The CDR3: CASSNRRLSTDTQYF. The CDR3 DNA follows: TGTGCCAGCAGTAACAGGAGACTTAGCACAGATACGCAGTATTTT. The J gene is TRBJ2-3, the V gene TRBV28; a weak D match, TRBD1 (5 bases). This CDR3 contains 15 residues. Germline V gives CDR1 MDHEN, CDR2 SYDVKM. Trimming stripped 5 bases from V and 0 bases from J, with 12 bases between.

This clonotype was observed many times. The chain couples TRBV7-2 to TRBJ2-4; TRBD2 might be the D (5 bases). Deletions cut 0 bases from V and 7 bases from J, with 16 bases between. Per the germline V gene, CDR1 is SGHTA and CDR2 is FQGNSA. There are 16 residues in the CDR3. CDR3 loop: CASSLAPENGLNIQYF. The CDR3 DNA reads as TGTGCCAGCAGCTTAGCACCAGAAAACGGACTGAACATTCAGTACTTC.

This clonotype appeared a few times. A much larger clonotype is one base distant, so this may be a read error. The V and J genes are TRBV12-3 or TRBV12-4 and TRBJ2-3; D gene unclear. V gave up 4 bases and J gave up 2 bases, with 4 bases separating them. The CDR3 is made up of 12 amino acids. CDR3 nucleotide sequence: TGTGCCAGCAGTTACTTCACAGATACGCAGTATTTT. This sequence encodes CASSYFTDTQYF.

The CDR3 DNA reads as TGTGCCAGCAGCGTAGGGCATAACACTGAAGCTTTCTTT. Its protein is CASSVGHNTEAFF. This chain joins TRBV9 and TRBJ1-1; D is undetermined. The CDR3 totals 13 residues. V was cut by 0 bases and J by 2 bases, with 5 bases left in between. Germline lookup yields CDR1 SGDLS and CDR2 YYNGEE.

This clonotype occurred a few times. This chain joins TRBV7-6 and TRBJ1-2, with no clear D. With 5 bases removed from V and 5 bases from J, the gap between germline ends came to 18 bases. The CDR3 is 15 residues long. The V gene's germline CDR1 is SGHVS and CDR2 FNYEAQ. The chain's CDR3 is CASSPAGGISYGYTF. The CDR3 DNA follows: TGTGCCAGCAGCCCAGCGGGCGGAATTTCTTATGGCTACACCTTC.

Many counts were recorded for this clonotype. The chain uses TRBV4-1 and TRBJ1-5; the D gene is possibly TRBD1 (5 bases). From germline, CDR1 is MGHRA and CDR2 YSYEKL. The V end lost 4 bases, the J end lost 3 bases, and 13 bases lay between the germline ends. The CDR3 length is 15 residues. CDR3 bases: TGCGCCAGCAGCCTGGCCGGGACCATCAATCAGCCCCAGCATTTT. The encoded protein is CASSLAGTINQPQHF.

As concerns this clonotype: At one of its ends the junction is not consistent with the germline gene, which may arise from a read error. The CDR3 coding sequence is TGTGTCAGCAGCGTAGGGGGGACAGTCTCTGGAAACACCATATATTTT. Protein: CVSSVGGTVSGNTIYF. This rearrangement joins TRBV7-6 to TRBJ1-3; 7 nucleotides line up with TRBD1. The CDR3 runs 16 residues. Germline CDR1 is SGHVS and CDR2 is FNYEAQ.

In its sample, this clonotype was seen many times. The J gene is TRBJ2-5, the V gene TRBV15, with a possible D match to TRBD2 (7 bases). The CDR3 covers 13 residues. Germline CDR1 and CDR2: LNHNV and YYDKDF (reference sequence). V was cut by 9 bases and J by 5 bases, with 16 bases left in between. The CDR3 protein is CATGKGGTETQYF. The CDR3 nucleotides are TGTGCCACTGGAAAGGGGGGGACGGAGACCCAGTACTTC.

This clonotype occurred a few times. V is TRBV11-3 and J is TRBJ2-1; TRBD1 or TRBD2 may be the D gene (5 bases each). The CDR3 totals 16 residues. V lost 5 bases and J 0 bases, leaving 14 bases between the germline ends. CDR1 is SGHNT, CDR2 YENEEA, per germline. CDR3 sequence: CASSPGRGGSYNEQFF. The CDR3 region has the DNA TGTGCCAGCAGCCCCGGCCGGGGCGGCTCCTACAATGAGCAGTTCTTC.

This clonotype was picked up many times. The CDR3 DNA follows: TGTGCCAGCAGCTCCAACCTGGGCATTCAGTACTTC. Residues: CASSSNLGIQYF. V gene TRBV7-2 combines with J gene TRBJ2-4, with D unclear. The CDR3 loop spans 12 amino acids. Deletions cut 4 bases from V and 9 bases from J, with 10 bases between. The germline CDR1 and CDR2 sequences are SGHTA and FQGNSA.

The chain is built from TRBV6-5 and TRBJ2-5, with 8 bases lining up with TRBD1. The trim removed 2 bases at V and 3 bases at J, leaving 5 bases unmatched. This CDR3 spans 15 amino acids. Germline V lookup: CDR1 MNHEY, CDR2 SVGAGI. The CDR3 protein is CASSYLDRAKETQYF. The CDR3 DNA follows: TGTGCCAGCAGTTACCTGGACAGGGCAAAAGAGACCCAGTACTTC.

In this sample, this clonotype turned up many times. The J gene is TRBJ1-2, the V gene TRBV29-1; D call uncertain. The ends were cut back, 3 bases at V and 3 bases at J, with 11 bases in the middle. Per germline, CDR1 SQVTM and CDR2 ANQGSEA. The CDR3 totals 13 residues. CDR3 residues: CSVDQVDHYGYTF. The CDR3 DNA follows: TGCAGCGTTGACCAGGTTGACCACTATGGCTACACCTTC.

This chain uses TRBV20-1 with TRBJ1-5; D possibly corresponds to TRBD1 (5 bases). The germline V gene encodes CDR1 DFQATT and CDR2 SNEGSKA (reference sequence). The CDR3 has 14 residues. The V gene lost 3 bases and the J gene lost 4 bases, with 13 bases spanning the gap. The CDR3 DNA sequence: TGCAGTGCTAGGGTGTCCGAGGGGAATCAGCCCCAGCATTTT. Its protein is CSARVSEGNQPQHF.

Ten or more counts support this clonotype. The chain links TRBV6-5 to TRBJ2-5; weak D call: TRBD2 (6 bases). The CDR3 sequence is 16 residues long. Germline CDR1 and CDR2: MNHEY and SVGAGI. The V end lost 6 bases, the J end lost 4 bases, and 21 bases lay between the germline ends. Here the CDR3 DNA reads TGTGCCAGCAGCCGGGGCCTCCTAGCGTTCGGAGAGACCCAGTACTTC. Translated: CASSRGLLAFGETQYF.

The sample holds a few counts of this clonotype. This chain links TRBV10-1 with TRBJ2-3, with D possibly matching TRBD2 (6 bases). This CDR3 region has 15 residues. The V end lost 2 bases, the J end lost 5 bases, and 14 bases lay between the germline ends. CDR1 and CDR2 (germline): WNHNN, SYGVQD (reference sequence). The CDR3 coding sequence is TGCGCCAGCAGTGAGAACCGGGGAGGAATAGATACGCAGTATTTT. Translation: CASSENRGGIDTQYF.

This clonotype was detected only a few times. CDR3 sequence (DNA): TGTGCCAGTAGAGGGAAGGCCTCCTACGAGCAGTACTTC. Protein product: CASRGKASYEQYF. V is TRBV19 and J is TRBJ2-7; D gene unclear. V lost 6 bases, J lost 0 bases, and 9 bases lay in between. The CDR3 loop spans 13 amino acids. CDR1 LNHDA and CDR2 SQIVND come from the germline V gene (reference sequence).

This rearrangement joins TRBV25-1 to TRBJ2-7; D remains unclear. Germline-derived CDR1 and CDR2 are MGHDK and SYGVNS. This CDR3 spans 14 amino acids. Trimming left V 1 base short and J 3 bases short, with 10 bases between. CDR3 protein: CASSESMGSYEQYF. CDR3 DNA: TGTGCCAGCAGTGAATCTATGGGTAGCTACGAGCAGTACTTC.

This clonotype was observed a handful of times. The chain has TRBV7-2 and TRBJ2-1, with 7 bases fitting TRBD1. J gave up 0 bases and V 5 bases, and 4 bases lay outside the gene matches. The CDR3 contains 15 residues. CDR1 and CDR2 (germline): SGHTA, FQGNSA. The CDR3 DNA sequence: TGTGCCAGCAGCCAACAGGGGAGCTCCTACAATGAGCAGTTCTTC. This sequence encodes CASSQQGSSYNEQFF.

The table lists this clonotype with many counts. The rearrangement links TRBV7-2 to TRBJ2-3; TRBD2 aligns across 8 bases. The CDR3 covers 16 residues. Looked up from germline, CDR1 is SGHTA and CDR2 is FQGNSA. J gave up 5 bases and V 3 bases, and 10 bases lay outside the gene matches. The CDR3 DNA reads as TGTGCCAGCAGCTTCCAAGCGGGGGCCCGGGTAGATACGCAGTATTTT. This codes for CASSFQAGARVDTQYF.

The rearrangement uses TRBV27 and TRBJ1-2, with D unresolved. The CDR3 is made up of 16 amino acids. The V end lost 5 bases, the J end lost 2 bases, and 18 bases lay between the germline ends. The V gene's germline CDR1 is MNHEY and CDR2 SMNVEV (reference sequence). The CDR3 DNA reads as TGTGCCAGCAGTCCCATTTCTGGGGATCGGAACTATGGCTACACCTTC. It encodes CASSPISGDRNYGYTF.

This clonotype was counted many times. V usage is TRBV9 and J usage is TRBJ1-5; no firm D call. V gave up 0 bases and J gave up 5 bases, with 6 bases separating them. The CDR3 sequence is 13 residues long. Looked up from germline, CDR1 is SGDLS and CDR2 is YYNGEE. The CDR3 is CASSVDRDQPQHF. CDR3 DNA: TGTGCCAGCAGCGTAGACCGCGATCAGCCCCAGCATTTT. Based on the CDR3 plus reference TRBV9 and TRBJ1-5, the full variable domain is DSGVTQTPKHLITATGQRVTLRCSPRSGDLSVYWYQQSLDQGLQFLIQYYNGEERAKGNILERFSAQQFPDLHSELNLSSLELGDSALYFCASSVDRDQPQHFGDGTRLSIL.